Listed here are 3 T cell receptor beta chains from one sample, sequenced in a study of blood T cells in healthy people across ages. The authors ran a second PCR of 7 to 11 cycles using a sample-barcoded 5' primer and a J-beta primer mix. TCRdb processed the 5' RACE reads anew with MiXCR; each CDR3 protein has one entry. Of about 640,000 distinct CDR3 sequences listed, 45% to 65% are singletons. Input material: blood. The receptors shown here come from a man between 60 and 70 years old in good health.

The chain employs TRBV3-1 and TRBJ1-1, with D hard to call. The CDR3 consists of 13 residues. V was cut by 0 bases and J by 10 bases, with 12 bases left in between. The V gene's germline CDR1 is LGHDT and CDR2 YNNKEL (reference sequence). The CDR3 DNA sequence: TGTGCCAGCAGCCAAGATGCTAAGGTCCGAGCTTTCTTT. Its protein product is CASSQDAKVRAFF.

The chain uses TRBV18 and TRBJ1-1, with D perhaps TRBD1 (6 bases). The CDR3 loop spans 14 amino acids. The germline V gene has CDR1 KGHSH and CDR2 LQKENI. The germline V and J ends were trimmed by 2 bases and 4 bases, with 11 bases remaining between them. As DNA, the CDR3 is TGTGCCAGCTCACCAGCACAGGGTAGCACTGAAGCTTTCTTT. Translation: CASSPAQGSTEAFF.

The chain employs TRBV11-2 and TRBJ2-1; 12 positions agree with TRBD2. The CDR3 extends over 16 amino acids. Germline V gene lookup returns CDR1 SGHAT and CDR2 FQNNGV. Germline trimming cut 3 bases from V and 9 bases from J; bases unmatched to any gene: 9. CDR3 sequence (DNA): TGTGCCAGCAGCTTCGGAACTAGCGGGGGGATTATTGAGCAGTTCTTC. Translated, it gives CASSFGTSGGIIEQFF.